Given below is one T cell receptor beta chain in context. Profiled with immunoSEQ multiplex PCR; TCRdb holds only in-frame clones, not every one. The sample contains more than 250,000 clones, approximately 90% of which appear only once. This specimen belongs to a study of blood T cell repertoires in COVID-19. The overall study: In each case, the material was cDNA or gDNA derived from T cells, B-cell-depleted T cells, or PBMCs.

This receptor was taken from a woman aged 45 to 65 with COVID-19, enrolled during active disease. Sequences were obtained from peripheral blood.

As DNA, the CDR3 is TGTGCCAGCAGTTTAGGTGGTCTAGAGCGCTATGGCTACACCTTC. It is translated as CASSLGGLERYGYTF. This chain links TRBV28 with TRBJ1-2; D unresolved. V was shortened by 2 bases and J by 4 bases, with 14 bases between the two germline ends. The length of the CDR3 is 15 residues. From germline, CDR1 is MDHEN and CDR2 SYDVKM.